This T cell receptor beta chain was retrieved from a study of cytomegalovirus exposure and HLA in healthy donors. Germline V gene sequence: CDR1 MNHNY, CDR2 SVGAGI (reference sequence). Trimming shortened V by 0 bases and J by 3 bases, and 7 bases separated the two germline ends. The CDR3 contains 14 residues. Turning to this clone: Antigen: not known.

The PCR made use of 60 Vbeta and 13 Jbeta primers. The assay was immunoSEQ multiplex PCR, and TCRdb's table has in-frame clones only and misses some. The table shows about 260,000 clones, with just under 85% occurring only once. Study-level results: Near-uniform donor sequencing depth was presumed by presence/absence analyses. A missense DCLRE1C variant was associated with V- and J-gene trimming of TCR beta chains in a later analysis, and an independent cohort replicated the association. Listed as cytomegalovirus-associated were more than 150 TCR beta chains. Whilst most TCR sequences proved rare, a subset of public TCRs occurred across many donors.

The source is a woman aged 40-49 years in good health and CMV-seropositive. The sequencing input was PBMCs. The chain combines TRBV6-6 with TRBJ2-3; no firm D call. The CDR3 is CASSYSGATDTQYF. The CDR3 DNA reads TGTGCCAGCAGTTACTCCGGTGCGACAGATACGCAGTATTTT.